What follows are 32 T cell receptor beta chains derived from one specimen sequenced in a study of blood T cell repertoires in COVID-19. Some clones are missing from TCRdb's copy, which holds only in-frame ones; the method was immunoSEQ multiplex PCR. The sample contains 200,000 to 250,000 clones, roughly 88% of which appear only once. The sample taken for sequencing was peripheral blood. The receptors were gathered from a man in his forties or fifties with active or convalescent COVID-19.

The chain is built from TRBV24-1 and TRBJ1-5, with 7 positions matching TRBD1. Germline trimming cut 4 bases from V and 2 bases from J; bases unmatched to any gene: 1. The CDR3 length is 14 residues. The germline CDR1 and CDR2 sequences are KGHDR and SFDVKD. The CDR3 sequence: CATSEGTGNQPQHF. DNA for the CDR3: TGTGCCACCAGTGAAGGGACAGGCAATCAGCCCCAGCATTTT.

The J gene is TRBJ1-2, the V gene TRBV7-2; no clear D. Germline loops: CDR1 SGHTA, CDR2 FQGNSA. V was pared by 3 bases and J by 8 bases, with 7 bases between. The CDR3 has 11 amino acids. The CDR3 DNA sequence: TGTGCCAGCAGCTTTTTATTGGGCTACACCTTC. Translating gives CASSFLLGYTF.

The chain couples TRBV19 to TRBJ1-4; TRBD1 aligns across 8 bases. V lost 4 bases and J lost 3; bases outside the gene matches: 4. The CDR3 has 15 residues. CDR1 is LNHDA, CDR2 SQIVND, per germline (reference sequence). The CDR3 sequence is CASSNRGWANEKLFF. In DNA form, the CDR3 reads TGTGCCAGTAGTAACAGGGGGTGGGCTAATGAAAAACTGTTTTTT.

The chain employs TRBV4-3 and TRBJ2-1, with 8 nucleotides matching TRBD2. CDR1 and CDR2 from the germline V gene are LGHNA and YSLEER. Losses at the gene ends were 3 bases for V and 4 bases for J; bases not matched to a gene: 8. The CDR3 loop spans 16 amino acids. CDR3 in DNA: TGCGCCAGCAGCCAGGAAACTAGCGGCCATTACAATGAGCAGTTCTTC. This gives the protein CASSQETSGHYNEQFF.

The chain joins TRBV5-1 to TRBJ2-5, with TRBD1 matching over 7 bases. The CDR3 consists of 15 residues. The germline V gene has CDR1 SGHRS and CDR2 YFSETQ. V lost 4 bases and J lost 5; bases outside the gene matches: 11. The CDR3 protein is CASSPGTALGETQYF. The CDR3 DNA sequence: TGCGCCAGCAGCCCGGGGACAGCCTTGGGGGAGACCCAGTACTTC.

The V and J genes are TRBV6-5 and TRBJ1-2, with D unclear. The CDR3 consists of 16 residues. CDR1 MNHEY and CDR2 SVGAGI come from the germline V gene. Trimming took 0 bases from V and 4 from J, leaving 15 bases between them. CDR3 DNA: TGTGCCAGCAGTTACTCCATCCCCGTCGCTAGCTATGGCTACACCTTC. Amino acid sequence: CASSYSIPVASYGYTF.

This clone was recorded only once. This chain uses TRBV7-2 with TRBJ1-2; TRBD1 agrees at 8 bases. V shed 5 bases, J shed 5 bases, and the junction held 4 bases outside the gene matches. CDR1 SGHTA and CDR2 FQGNSA come from the germline V gene. The CDR3 length is 13 residues. CDR3 protein: CASSEGQGYGYTF. As DNA, the CDR3 is TGTGCCAGCAGCGAAGGACAGGGATATGGCTACACCTTC. The full variable domain, completed using reference TRBV7-2 and TRBJ1-2, is GAGVSQSPSNKVTEKGKDVELRCDPISGHTALYWYRQSLGQGLEFLIYFQGNSAPDKSGLPSDRFSAERTGGSVSTLTIQRTQQEDSAVYLCASSEGQGYGYTFGSGTRLTVV.

V is TRBV2 and J is TRBJ2-3; 11 nucleotides line up with TRBD2. Germline assignment: CDR1 SNHLY and CDR2 FYNNEI. CDR3 length: 16 residues. V lost 4 bases to trimming and J lost 5 bases; unmatched junction nucleotides: 8. CDR3: CASSGLAGITLDTQYF. The CDR3 DNA follows: TGTGCCAGCAGTGGACTAGCGGGAATAACGCTAGATACGCAGTATTTT.

The rearrangement joins TRBV28 to TRBJ2-2; D possibly corresponds to TRBD2 (6 bases). Trimming took 5 bases from V and 8 from J, leaving 21 bases between them. Germline values: CDR1 MDHEN, CDR2 SYDVKM. CDR3 size: 16 residues. In DNA, the CDR3 is TGTGCCAGCAGTCTCCCCCGCGGGATGGGGCATGGGGAGCTGTTTTTT. Translation gives CASSLPRGMGHGELFF.

V is TRBV3-1 (or the pseudogene TRBV3-2) and J is TRBJ2-7; 7 positions match TRBD2. The germline V gene encodes CDR1 LGHDT and CDR2 YNNKEL (reference sequence). With 0 bases clipped from V and 4 bases from J, the junction kept 12 bases outside the gene matches. This CDR3 region has 17 residues. The chain's CDR3 is CASSQDFNGAGEYEQYV. DNA for the CDR3: TGTGCCAGCAGCCAAGATTTCAACGGGGCGGGGGAATACGAGCAGTACGTC.

In this sample, this clone turned up once. The V and J genes are TRBV2 and TRBJ2-7; D is possibly TRBD2 (5 bases). Germline CDR1 and CDR2: SNHLY and FYNNEI. The germline V and J ends were trimmed by 10 bases and 0 bases, with 10 bases remaining between them. This CDR3 is built from 12 residues. CDR3 nucleotides: TGTGCCACCCAGGACTTCTCCTACGAGCAGTACGTC. Amino acids: CATQDFSYEQYV.

The CDR3 bases are TGTGCCAGTAGTATCGTTTCGGGATTCAAAGAGACCCAGTACTTC. Translated: CASSIVSGFKETQYF. The chain recombines TRBV19 with TRBJ2-5, with TRBD2 as a possible D gene (5 bases). Trimming shortened V by 3 bases and J by 3 bases, and 14 bases separated the two germline ends. The CDR3 covers 15 residues. From germline, CDR1 is LNHDA and CDR2 SQIVND (reference sequence). Complete variable domain (other parts from reference TRBV19 and TRBJ2-5): DGGITQSPKYLFRKEGQNVTLSCEQNLNHDAMYWYRQDPGQGLRLIYYSQIVNDFQKGDIAEGYSVSREKKESFPLTVTSAQKNPTAFYLCASSIVSGFKETQYFGPGTRLLVL.

V gene TRBV4-2 combines with J gene TRBJ1-3, with a tentative D call TRBD1 (6 bases). Germline V gene lookup returns CDR1 LGHNA and CDR2 YNFKEQ. The CDR3 is 16 residues long. V was cut by 0 bases and J by 0 bases, with 9 bases left in between. CDR3 DNA sequence: TGTGCCAGCAGCCAAGATCGAGGGGGCTCTGGAAACACCATATATTTT. It yields the protein CASSQDRGGSGNTIYF.

The genes are TRBV6-2 or TRBV6-3 and TRBJ1-4; the D gene is possibly TRBD1 (5 bases). From germline, CDR1 is MNHEY and CDR2 SVGEGT. This CDR3 contains 15 residues. V lost 0 bases to trimming and J lost 7 bases, with 12 bases between them. CDR3 in amino acids: CASSYSAGKGEKLFF. The CDR3 nucleotides read TGTGCCAGCAGTTACTCGGCAGGGAAGGGTGAAAAACTGTTTTTT.

The rearrangement uses TRBV25-1 and TRBJ2-3; 8 bases fit TRBD1. J lost 6 bases, V lost 5 bases, and 13 bases had no gene match. This CDR3 has 16 amino acids. Germline V gene data show CDR1 as MGHDK and CDR2 as SYGVNS. The chain's CDR3 is CASSHIRTQGADTQYF. Written as DNA, the CDR3 is TGTGCCAGCAGTCATATAAGGACCCAGGGGGCGGATACGCAGTATTTT.

This clone occurred once. V and J are TRBV19 and TRBJ1-6; D remains unclear. Germline CDR1 is LNHDA and CDR2 is SQIVND (reference sequence). Trimming removed 5 bases at V and 14 bases at J, with 16 bases between. CDR3 length equals 13 residues. The CDR3 reads CASSASPGITLHF. CDR3 DNA: TGTGCCAGTAGTGCGTCTCCCGGGATCACCCTCCACTTT.

The chain uses TRBV5-8 and TRBJ2-7, with a possible D match to TRBD1 (6 bases). In germline, CDR1 is SGHTS, CDR2 YDEGEE. The CDR3 totals 13 residues. V lost 0 bases and J lost 6, with 10 bases in between. CDR3 in amino acids: CASSLVEGGEQYV. CDR3 nucleotide sequence: TGTGCCAGCAGCTTGGTAGAAGGGGGCGAGCAGTACGTC.

The genes are TRBV5-8 and TRBJ1-1, with a weak D call TRBD1 (5 bases). Trimming left V 2 bases short and J 5 bases short, with 13 bases between. This CDR3 contains 14 residues. The germline V gene has CDR1 SGHTS and CDR2 YDEGEE. The CDR3 loop reads CASSLRGGKTEAFF. The DNA of the CDR3 is TGTGCCAGCAGCTTAAGGGGAGGAAAAACTGAAGCTTTCTTT.

For the CDR3, the DNA is TGTGCCAGCAGCACTCCGGGACAGGGGTGTCAGCCCCAGCATTTT. Its translation is CASSTPGQGCQPQHF. V is TRBV21-1 and J is TRBJ1-5; the table assigns TRBD1, which was not confirmed against the DNA. TRBV21-1 is noted as a pseudogene. This CDR3 has 15 amino acids.

The chain uses TRBV18 and TRBJ2-3; the match to TRBD2 covers 8 bases. The ends lost 3 bases at V and 1 base at J; junction bases unmatched: 12. Germline V gene data show CDR1 as KGHSH and CDR2 as LQKENI. The CDR3 runs to 18 residues. The CDR3 DNA follows: TGTGCCAGCTCACCCTTCACTAGCGGTGGGGCGGGCACAGATACGCAGTATTTT. Translation: CASSPFTSGGAGTDTQYF.

V and J are TRBV11-3 and TRBJ1-2; 8 nucleotides align to TRBD1. Germline CDR1 SGHNT, CDR2 YENEEA. The CDR3 covers 13 residues. V was pared by 2 bases and J by 7 bases, with 3 bases of the junction left unmatched. The CDR3 nucleotides read TGTGCCAGCAGCTTACCAGGGGGCGTTGGCTACACCTTC. The encoded protein is CASSLPGGVGYTF.

The chain has TRBV6-5 and TRBJ1-5; 9 nucleotides line up with TRBD1. This CDR3 is 14 amino acids long. The germline CDR1 and CDR2 sequences are MNHEY and SVGAGI. Losses at the gene ends were 7 bases for V and 5 bases for J; bases not matched to a gene: 6. CDR3 region: CASKPRTGDQPQHF. CDR3 DNA: TGTGCCAGCAAGCCCCGGACAGGGGATCAGCCCCAGCATTTT.

The genes are TRBV19 and TRBJ1-2; TRBD1 is a possible D gene (6 bases). This CDR3 has 13 residues. The V end was cut by 5 bases, the J end by 6 bases, with 13 bases between. In germline, CDR1 is LNHDA, CDR2 SQIVND (reference sequence). The CDR3 DNA reads as TGTGCCAGTAGTCCTCGGCAGGGGAATGGCTACACCTTC. It is translated as CASSPRQGNGYTF.

The chain uses TRBV7-2 and TRBJ2-2; 7 nucleotides agree with TRBD1. Trimming took 3 bases from V and 4 from J; bases not matched to a gene: 5. Germline lookup yields CDR1 SGHTA and CDR2 FQGNSA. The CDR3 loop spans 15 amino acids. This CDR3 is CASSLGAGGTGELFF. The CDR3, as DNA: TGTGCCAGCAGCTTGGGGGCAGGGGGCACCGGGGAGCTGTTTTTT.

The CDR3 bases are TGTGCCAGCAGTTCGGGACAGGGAACACAGTTCTTC. Residues: CASSSGQGTQFF. V and J are TRBV6-6 and TRBJ2-1; 9 bases line up with TRBD1. This CDR3 spans 12 amino acids. The J segment lost 13 bases and the V segment lost 4 bases, leaving 5 bases of the junction unmatched. Per germline, CDR1 MNHNY and CDR2 SVGAGI (reference sequence).

The chain carries TRBV4-1 and TRBJ1-1; D ambiguous. The CDR3 spans 16 residues. V was pared by 0 bases and J by 1 base, with 12 bases between. Germline assignment: CDR1 MGHRA and CDR2 YSYEKL. The DNA of the CDR3 is TGCGCCAGCAGCCAAGAAGGGCGGGGTTCGAACACTGAAGCTTTCTTT. It is translated as CASSQEGRGSNTEAFF.

V and J are TRBV4-1 and TRBJ1-5; TRBD1 matches at 8 bases. Germline CDR1 MGHRA, CDR2 YSYEKL. V lost 8 bases to trimming and J lost 1 base; unmatched junction nucleotides: 10. The CDR3 runs to 16 residues. The CDR3 sequence is CASPDKTGVSNQPQHF. The CDR3 nucleotides read TGCGCCAGCCCGGACAAGACAGGGGTGAGCAATCAGCCCCAGCATTTT.

This chain uses TRBV2 with TRBJ2-1, with 7 bases fitting TRBD1. Trimming removed 6 bases from V and 4 bases from J; junction bases left unmatched: 9. CDR3 length equals 15 residues. In germline, CDR1 is SNHLY, CDR2 FYNNEI. This chain's CDR3 is CASSETGHGYNEQFF. The CDR3 region has the DNA TGTGCCAGCAGCGAGACAGGGCATGGGTACAATGAGCAGTTCTTC.

The V call is TRBV24-1, the J call TRBJ2-1; D uncertain. The CDR3 sequence is 18 residues long. The germline V gene has CDR1 KGHDR and CDR2 SFDVKD. Trimming left V 3 bases short and J 1 base short, with 18 bases between. The CDR3 loop reads CATSDPSSHEESYNEQFF. CDR3 sequence (DNA): TGTGCCACCAGTGATCCCAGTTCACACGAGGAGTCCTACAATGAGCAGTTCTTC.

This clone was counted between two and nine times. CDR3 sequence reads: CASSQTGFSPLHF. In nucleotides, the CDR3 is TGTGCCAGCAGCCAAACAGGGTTTTCACCCCTCCACTTT. This chain links TRBV3-1 (or the pseudogene TRBV3-2) with TRBJ1-6; a weak D match, TRBD1 (6 bases). V lost 2 bases, J lost 9 bases, and 8 bases lay in between. The germline gives CDR1 LGHDT, CDR2 YNNKEL (reference sequence). The CDR3 totals 13 residues.

This sequence joins TRBV28 and TRBJ1-5; tentatively, D is TRBD1 (5 bases). V lost 6 bases to trimming and J lost 2 bases, with 11 bases between them. The CDR3 sequence is 14 residues long. Germline CDR1 and CDR2: MDHEN and SYDVKM. The CDR3 DNA reads TGTGCCAGCAGGCCAGACAGCCGCAATCAGCCCCAGCATTTT. Protein sequence: CASRPDSRNQPQHF.

The gene calls are TRBV7-6 and TRBJ2-7; 9 bases agree with TRBD2. From germline, CDR1 is SGHVS and CDR2 FNYEAQ. V lost 3 bases and J lost 6; bases outside the gene matches: 21. This CDR3 region has 19 residues. CDR3 sequence: CASSFTLGRTSAILGEQYF. The CDR3 DNA reads TGTGCCAGCAGCTTTACTCTGGGTAGGACTAGCGCGATCCTAGGCGAGCAGTACTTC.